This T cell receptor (beta chain) emerged from a study of blood T cell repertoires in COVID-19. Overall study context: The samples span acute and convalescent COVID-19 from the United States, Italy and Spain.

Germline assignment: CDR1 MGHRA and CDR2 YSYEKL. With 3 bases clipped from V and 8 bases from J, the junction kept 8 bases outside the gene matches. This CDR3 has 14 residues. Seattle-derived patients entered the study during active infection and were followed longitudinally. In the source study's methods: Reference gene primer amplification yielded estimated nucleated cell counts. Repertoires were generated with immunoSEQ multiplex PCR, while TCRdb's copy carries only in-frame clones and drops some. V and J calls plus clone size are reproduced from that table; the DNA served to infer D and trimming. The sample holds about 320,000 clones, over 85% seen once. In its sample, this clone was seen a few times.

This TCR derives from a woman aged 25 to 39 with COVID-19, enrolled during active disease. Sequenced input: peripheral blood. The rearrangement uses TRBV4-1 and TRBJ1-1, with 8 bases that match TRBD1. The CDR3 is CASSQARGPREAFF. CDR3 DNA: TGCGCCAGCAGCCAGGCCAGGGGGCCGAGGGAAGCTTTCTTT.